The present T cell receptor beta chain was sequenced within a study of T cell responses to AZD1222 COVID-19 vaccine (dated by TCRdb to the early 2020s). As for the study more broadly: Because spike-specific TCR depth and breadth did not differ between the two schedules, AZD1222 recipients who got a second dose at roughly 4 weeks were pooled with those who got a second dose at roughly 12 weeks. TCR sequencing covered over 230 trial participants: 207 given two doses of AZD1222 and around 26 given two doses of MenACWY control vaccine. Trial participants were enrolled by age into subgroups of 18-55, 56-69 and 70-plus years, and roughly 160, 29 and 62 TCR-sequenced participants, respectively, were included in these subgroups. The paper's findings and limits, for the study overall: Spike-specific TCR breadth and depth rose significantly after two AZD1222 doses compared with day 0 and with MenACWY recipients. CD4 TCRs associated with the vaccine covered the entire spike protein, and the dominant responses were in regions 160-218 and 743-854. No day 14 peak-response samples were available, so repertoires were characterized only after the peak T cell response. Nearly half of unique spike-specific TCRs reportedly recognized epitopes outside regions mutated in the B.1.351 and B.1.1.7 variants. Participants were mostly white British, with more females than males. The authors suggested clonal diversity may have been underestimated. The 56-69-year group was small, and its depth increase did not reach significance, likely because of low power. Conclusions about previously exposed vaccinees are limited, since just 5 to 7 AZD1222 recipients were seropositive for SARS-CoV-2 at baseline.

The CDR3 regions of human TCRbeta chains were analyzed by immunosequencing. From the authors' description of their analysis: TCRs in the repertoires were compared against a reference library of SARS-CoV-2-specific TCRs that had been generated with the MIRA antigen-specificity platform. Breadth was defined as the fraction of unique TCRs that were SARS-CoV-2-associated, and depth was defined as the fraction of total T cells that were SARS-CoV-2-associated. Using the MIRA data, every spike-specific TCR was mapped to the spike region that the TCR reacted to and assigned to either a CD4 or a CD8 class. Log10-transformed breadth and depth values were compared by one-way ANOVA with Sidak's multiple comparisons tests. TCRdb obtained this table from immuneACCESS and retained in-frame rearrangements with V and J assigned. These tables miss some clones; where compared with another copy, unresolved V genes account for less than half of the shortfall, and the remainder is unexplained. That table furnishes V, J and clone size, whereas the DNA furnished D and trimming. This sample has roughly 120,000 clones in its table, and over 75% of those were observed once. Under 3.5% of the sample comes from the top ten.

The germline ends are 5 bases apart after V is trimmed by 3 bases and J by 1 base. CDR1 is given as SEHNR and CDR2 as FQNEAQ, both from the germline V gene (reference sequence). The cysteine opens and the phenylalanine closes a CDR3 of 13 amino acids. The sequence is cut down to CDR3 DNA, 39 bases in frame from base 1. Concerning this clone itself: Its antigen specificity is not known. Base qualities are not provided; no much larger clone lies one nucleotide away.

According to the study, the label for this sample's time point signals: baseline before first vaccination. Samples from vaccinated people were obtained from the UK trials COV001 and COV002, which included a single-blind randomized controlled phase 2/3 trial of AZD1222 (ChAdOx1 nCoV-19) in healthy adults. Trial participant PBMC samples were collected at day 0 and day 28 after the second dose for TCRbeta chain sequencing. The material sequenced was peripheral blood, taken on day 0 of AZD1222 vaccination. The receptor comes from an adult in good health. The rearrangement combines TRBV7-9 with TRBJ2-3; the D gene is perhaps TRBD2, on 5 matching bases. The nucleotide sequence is TGTGCCAGCAGCTTTAGCGGCACAGATACGCAGTATTTT. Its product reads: CASSFSGTDTQYF.